This TCR beta chain was documented in a study of Graves' ophthalmopathy and Graves' hyperthyroidism (dated by TCRdb to 2017 to 2018). For the study in its entirety: Peripheral blood was collected before any treatment was given, at the time of initial diagnosis. TCR beta repertoire signatures were used to distinguish Graves' ophthalmopathy from Graves' hyperthyroidism and to predict progression to ophthalmopathy. In total, under 150 blood samples were TCR-sequenced: 43 ophthalmopathy, some 75 hyperthyroidism and some 17 hyperthyroidism-to-ophthalmopathy patients. To explore V-J signatures distinguishing ophthalmopathy from hyperthyroidism, a discovery set of about a hundred patients (around 42 ophthalmopathy, roughly 60 stable hyperthyroidism) was enrolled. An independent validation cohort comprised some 19 hyperthyroidism patients and 15 to 17 patients who later progressed from hyperthyroidism to ophthalmopathy. In about six hyperthyroidism patients, the T-cell repertoires found in thyroid tissue were compared with those found in blood. Following sampling, methimazole starting at 30 mg daily was administered to hyperthyroidism patients, and high-dose intravenous methylprednisolone was administered to ophthalmopathy patients. The 90 or so discovery patients were randomly split 7:3 into training and test sets. Overall study outcomes, separate from this receptor: Most expanded thyroid clonotypes with a frequency above 0.001 also appeared in blood, which suggests that blood repertoires may reflect the immune response in the thyroid. In validation, the model predicted ophthalmopathy progression with 70.59% sensitivity and around 72% specificity; about a dozen predicted patients were CT-confirmed with GO in a median of around 6 months. The 13-signature model separated ophthalmopathy from stable hyperthyroidism with 85% to 90% sensitivity and 81% to 82% specificity in cross-validation, and 80%/75% in the test set. No statistical method was used to set the sample size in advance, and the investigators knew which group each participant was assigned to.

V is clipped by 6 bases and J by 9 bases, and the sequence between their germline boundaries is 21 bases long. CDR1 and CDR2 are read off the germline V gene as MDHEN and SYDVKM. The CDR3 sequence holds 15 residues, the cysteine and phenylalanine included. Just the 45-base CDR3 DNA is kept, in frame starting at base 1. For repertoire sequencing, TCR beta CDR3 regions were amplified from RNA transcripts. The first round was an RT-PCR using HTBI primers with the Qiagen OneStep RT-PCR kit, and this first round was followed by a second-round multiplex PCR, then size selection and purification. The libraries underwent paired-end sequencing with 100 bp reads on an Illumina HiSeq2000. The source study handled its data this way. SOAPnuke was used to process the reads, throwing out any read that had adapters, had uncalled bases, had a mean Phred below 15, or lacked an exact constant-primer or identifier match. High-quality paired reads were merged with COPE v1.2.5. Each unique nucleotide sequence was treated as a clonotype, and MiTCR v1.1 was used to align the clonotypes to the IMGT TRB V, D and J references. Only V-J combinations with frequency above 0.0001 were analysed, covering around 99% of repertoires. A TCR clonal expansion and chaos score per V-J combination was defined as the ratio of F50 clonal expansion to chaos observed in the TCRdist matrix. Welch's t-statistics and random forest were used to reduce features to about a dozen V-J combinations, which were fed into a naive Bayes classifier. The similarity between thyroid and blood repertoires was quantified using the Morisita-Horn index. TCRdb applied fastp at Q25 and MiXCR to the public reads, then kept only in-frame beta chains. Records with the same CDR3 protein are collapsed into one entry carrying the most frequent genes and DNA. V and J calls and clone size were set by TCRdb, not the authors. This sample gives over 450,000 distinct CDR3 sequences in total; roughly 14% of them show up just once. The top ten constitute over 7.5% of the sample.

The ophthalmopathy patients had moderately to severely active disease, with a Clinical Activity Score of 3 or higher, a NOSPECS grade of 4 or higher, and a disease duration of less than 3 months. Patients with other autoimmune diseases, uncontrolled infections, pregnancy or lactation were excluded from the study. Clinical symptoms, serum thyroxine, TRAb, thyroid ultrasound and orbital computed tomography were used for diagnosis. Using Ficoll-Paque density gradient centrifugation, PBMCs were isolated from 10 ml of fresh peripheral blood. Total RNA was extracted using Trizol reagent, and RNA quality was checked on an Agilent 2100 Bioanalyzer. This clonotype occurred many times. Its antigen has not been determined. Within one base of it there is no much larger clone, and no base qualities were kept.

The sequence links TRBV28 to TRBJ2-4; the D gene is not confidently resolved. This sequence was found in a woman in her twenties or thirties with Graves' ophthalmopathy. Donor details come from another sample of the same person, matched by shared clones. The sequenced sample consisted of blood. The CDR3 amino acid sequence is: CASSPGNPRLSIQYF. The DNA reads TGTGCCAGCAGCCCAGGCAATCCGCGCCTGAGCATTCAGTACTTC.